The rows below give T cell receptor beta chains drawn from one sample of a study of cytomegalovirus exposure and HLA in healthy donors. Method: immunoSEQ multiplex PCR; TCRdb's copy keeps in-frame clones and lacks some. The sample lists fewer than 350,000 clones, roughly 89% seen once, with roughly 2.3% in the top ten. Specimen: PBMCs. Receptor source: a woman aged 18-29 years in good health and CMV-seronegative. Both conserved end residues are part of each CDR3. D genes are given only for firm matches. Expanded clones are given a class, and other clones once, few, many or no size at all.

CDR3 DNA: TGTGCCAGCGGGGGGGAGAATCAGCCCCAGCATTTT
CDR3 protein: CASGGENQPQHF
J gene: TRBJ1-5
clone size: NA
V gene: TRBV7-6
D gene: NA

CDR3 DNA: TGTGCCAGCAGTGAGGAGTCGACAGGAGCTAATGAAAAACTGTTTTTT
CDR3 protein: CASSEESTGANEKLFF
J gene: TRBJ1-4
clone size: once
V gene: TRBV2
D gene: NA

CDR3 DNA: TGTGCCAGCAGCTTAGGGGTTACAGGGAGCAATCAGCCCCAGCATTTT
CDR3 protein: CASSLGVTGSNQPQHF
J gene: TRBJ1-5
clone size: NA
V gene: TRBV7-9
D gene: NA

CDR3 DNA: TGTGCCAGCAGCCAACCCGGGACAGGGAGCTATGGCTACACCTTC
CDR3 protein: CASSQPGTGSYGYTF
J gene: TRBJ1-2
clone size: once
V gene: TRBV14
D gene: TRBD1

CDR3 DNA: TGTGCCAGCAGCTTAGACAGCCGCACAGATACGCAGTATTTT
CDR3 protein: CASSLDSRTDTQYF
J gene: TRBJ2-3
clone size: NA
V gene: TRBV7-8
D gene: NA

CDR3 DNA: TGTGCTAGTGGCGGGTTATTAAACACTGAAGCTTTCTTT
CDR3 protein: CASGGLLNTEAFF
J gene: TRBJ1-1
clone size: once
V gene: TRBV12-5
D gene: NA

CDR3 DNA: TGTGCCAGCAACCCACAGGGATACGAGCAGTACTTC
CDR3 protein: CASNPQGYEQYF
J gene: TRBJ2-7
clone size: NA
V gene: TRBV6-4
D gene: NA

CDR3 DNA: TGCGCCAGCAGCTTGGAGGGACACAACACCGGGGAGCTGTTTTTT
CDR3 protein: CASSLEGHNTGELFF
J gene: TRBJ2-2
clone size: NA
V gene: TRBV5-1
D gene: NA

CDR3 DNA: TGCGCCAGCAGCCAAGTGGGACTTCATGAGCAGTACTTC
CDR3 protein: CASSQVGLHEQYF
J gene: TRBJ2-5
clone size: NA
V gene: TRBV4-1
D gene: NA

CDR3 DNA: TGTGCCATCAGTGGGACAGGGGGCGAGGGAACTGAAGCTTTCTTT
CDR3 protein: CAISGTGGEGTEAFF
J gene: TRBJ1-1
clone size: once
V gene: TRBV10-3
D gene: TRBD1

CDR3 DNA: TGCAGTGGAGGGCCGAACACTGAAGCTTTCTTT
CDR3 protein: CSGGPNTEAFF
J gene: TRBJ1-1
clone size: NA
V gene: TRBV20-1
D gene: NA